The 23 T cell receptor beta chains below were found in one sample sequenced in a study of CD8 T cells in ankylosing spondylitis. Study observations and caveats: For ankylosing spondylitis blood, a TCR beta motif of about eight highly homologous variants appeared characteristic.

TCRdb independently ran MiXCR on the 5' RACE reads; one entry per CDR3 protein. The table shows under 450,000 distinct CDR3 sequences, with 17% occurring only once. Their specific antigens are unknown. What was sequenced was blood, either unsorted or a sorted T cell fraction (not recorded which). The receptors derive from a male donor with ankylosing spondylitis.

This clonotype occurred a few times. For the CDR3, the DNA is TGTGCCAGCAGTTACTCCCAGGACAGATCCTACGAGCAGTACTTC. Its translation: CASSYSQDRSYEQYF. This chain uses TRBV6-7 with TRBJ2-7; maybe TRBD1 (6 bases). TRBV6-7 is labeled an ORF, and its function is uncertain. The germline V and J ends were trimmed by 0 bases and 1 base, with 10 bases remaining between them. The CDR3 contains 15 residues.

The rearrangement links TRBV30 to TRBJ1-2; D call uncertain. Trimming removed 4 bases from V and 8 bases from J, with 11 bases in between. The CDR3 sequence is 11 residues long. Germline-derived CDR1 and CDR2 are GTSNPN and SVGIG (reference sequence). The CDR3 sequence: CAWMAMGGYTF. As DNA, the CDR3 is TGTGCCTGGATGGCTATGGGAGGCTACACCTTC. The variable domain in full, completed from reference TRBV30 and TRBJ1-2, reads SQTIHQWPATLVQPVGSPLSLECTVEGTSNPNLYWYRQAAGRGLQLLFYSVGIGQISSEVPQNLSASRPQDRQFILSSKKLLLSDSGFYLCAWMAMGGYTFGSGTRLTVV.

This clonotype was counted a few times. J is TRBJ1-5 and V is TRBV20-1, with TRBD1 as a possible D gene (5 bases). This CDR3 spans 16 amino acids. Trimming removed 4 bases from V and 0 bases from J, with 16 bases in between. From germline, CDR1 is DFQATT and CDR2 SNEGSKA (reference sequence). The DNA for the CDR3 is TGCAGTGCTACGGGACTCCCAAGGGGTAGCAATCAGCCCCAGCATTTT. It encodes CSATGLPRGSNQPQHF.

This clonotype occurred a few times. The chain joins TRBV30 to TRBJ2-1; TRBD1 might be the D (5 bases). Germline assignment: CDR1 GTSNPN and CDR2 SVGIG (reference sequence). The length of the CDR3 is 11 residues. Trimming cost V 3 bases and J 9 bases, with 9 bases left between them. For the CDR3, the DNA is TGTGCCTGGAGGGACACCGGTGAGCAGTTCTTC. Translation gives CAWRDTGEQFF.

This clonotype was seen a handful of times. V usage is TRBV4-2 and J usage is TRBJ2-7, with TRBD1 identical over 11 bases. Per germline, CDR1 LGHNA and CDR2 YNFKEQ. Trimming removed 2 bases from V and 1 base from J; junction bases left unmatched: 4. This CDR3 contains 16 residues. This chain's CDR3 is CASSQLGQGASYEQYF. Written as DNA, the CDR3 is TGTGCCAGCAGCCAACTAGGACAGGGGGCGTCCTACGAGCAGTACTTC.

The chain couples TRBV7-2 to TRBJ2-5; D perhaps matches TRBD2 (5 bases). This CDR3 comprises 15 residues. V was shortened by 0 bases and J by 4 bases, with 12 bases between the two germline ends. Germline V gives CDR1 SGHTA, CDR2 FQGNSA. The CDR3 loop is CASSLAAGGRETQYF. CDR3 sequence (DNA): TGTGCCAGCAGCTTAGCGGCAGGAGGTCGAGAGACCCAGTACTTC.

V gene TRBV30 combines with J gene TRBJ2-5; 9 bases are a match to TRBD2. The length of the CDR3 is 16 residues. Per germline, CDR1 GTSNPN and CDR2 SVGIG (reference sequence). Germline trimming cut 3 bases from V and 1 base from J; bases unmatched to any gene: 9. CDR3 sequence (DNA): TGTGCCTGGAGGGCGGTCCTAGCGGGATCCCAAGAGACCCAGTACTTC. Encoded protein: CAWRAVLAGSQETQYF.

This clonotype turned up a few times. The genes are TRBV20-1 and TRBJ2-5; D may be TRBD1 (5 bases). CDR1 DFQATT and CDR2 SNEGSKA come from the germline V gene (reference sequence). V shed 3 bases and J shed 1 base, with 15 bases lying between them. This CDR3 is 15 amino acids long. CDR3 sequence reads: CSARAQGMGQETQYF. The CDR3 bases are TGCAGTGCTAGGGCCCAGGGTATGGGCCAAGAGACCCAGTACTTC.

This clonotype occurred a few times. J is TRBJ2-1 and V is TRBV29-1; D is perhaps TRBD1 or TRBD2 (6 bases each). Per the germline V gene, CDR1 is SQVTM and CDR2 is ANQGSEA. V lost 6 bases and J lost 4, with 16 bases in between. There are 14 residues in the CDR3. CDR3 in amino acids: CSVRGGPQYNEQFF. The DNA of the CDR3 is TGCAGCGTGAGAGGGGGGCCCCAGTACAATGAGCAGTTCTTC.

In this sample, this clonotype turned up a few times. The chain links TRBV3-1 to TRBJ2-3, with D possibly TRBD1 on 6 matching bases. V lost 4 bases to trimming and J lost 4 bases, with 9 bases between them. Germline assignment: CDR1 LGHDT and CDR2 YNNKEL (reference sequence). The CDR3 is 13 residues long. This CDR3 is CASSLQGSDTQYF. The CDR3 DNA reads TGTGCCAGCAGCCTCCAGGGGTCAGATACGCAGTATTTT.

The chain joins TRBV28 to TRBJ2-7, with D unclear. From germline, CDR1 is MDHEN and CDR2 SYDVKM. Trimming stripped 1 base from V and 1 base from J, with 8 bases between. This CDR3 is built from 14 residues. The CDR3 DNA follows: TGTGCCAGCAGTTTATTGGCGGAGTCCTACGAGCAGTACTTC. It encodes CASSLLAESYEQYF.

This clonotype showed up just once. This CDR3 reads CASSLRPTGSRNTEAFF. CDR3 nucleotides: TGTGCCAGCAGTTTACGACCGACGGGAAGTAGGAACACTGAAGCTTTCTTT. The chain uses TRBV27 and TRBJ1-1; D not certain. The CDR3 loop spans 17 amino acids. In germline, CDR1 is MNHEY, CDR2 SMNVEV (reference sequence). Trimming shortened V by 2 bases and J by 1 base, and 17 bases separated the two germline ends.

In this sample, this clonotype turned up a few times. The V call is TRBV15, the J call TRBJ2-7; TRBD1 is a possible D gene (5 bases). In germline, CDR1 is LNHNV, CDR2 YYDKDF (reference sequence). V was cut by 0 bases and J by 6 bases, with 12 bases left in between. The CDR3 covers 14 residues. The CDR3 coding sequence is TGTGCCACCAGCAGAGAGGTAGGGCAGGGCGAGCAGTACTTC. It specifies CATSREVGQGEQYF.

The V call is TRBV9, the J call TRBJ2-1; D is unclear. The CDR3 contains 12 residues. Germline V gene data show CDR1 as SGDLS and CDR2 as YYNGEE. Trimming cost V 0 bases and J 9 bases, with 7 bases left between them. DNA of the CDR3: TGTGCCAGCAGCGTAGCCCGTCCTGAGCAGTTCTTC. The encoded protein is CASSVARPEQFF.

A few counts support this clonotype. V usage is TRBV2 and J usage is TRBJ1-5, with D perhaps matching TRBD1 (6 bases). Germline V gene data show CDR1 as SNHLY and CDR2 as FYNNEI. Trimming left V 5 bases short and J 5 bases short, with 13 bases between. This CDR3 is built from 14 residues. DNA for the CDR3: TGTGCCAGCAGTAAAGAGGGGGGGGATCAGCCCCAGCATTTT. Translated: CASSKEGGDQPQHF.

V usage is TRBV3-1 and J usage is TRBJ2-2; 8 positions match TRBD2. V lost 3 bases and J lost 9; bases outside the gene matches: 15. Germline V gene lookup returns CDR1 LGHDT and CDR2 YNNKEL (reference sequence). CDR3 length equals 17 residues. CDR3 protein: CASSQAPAGELHRELFF. For the CDR3, the DNA is TGTGCCAGCAGCCAGGCCCCAGCGGGGGAGCTCCACCGGGAGCTGTTTTTT.

This clonotype was counted only a few times. The chain carries TRBV11-2 and TRBJ2-3; the match to TRBD2 covers 14 bases. CDR3 length: 18 amino acids. J lost 4 bases, V lost 5 bases, and 11 bases had no gene match. CDR1 is SGHAT and CDR2 is FQNNGV in the germline V gene. CDR3 DNA: TGTGCCAGCAGCCTCAGGGGACTAGCGGGAGAGGCCCCAGATACGCAGTATTTT. This translates into CASSLRGLAGEAPDTQYF.

This clonotype turned up a few times. The chain carries TRBV29-1 and TRBJ2-5; weak D call: TRBD1 (5 bases). This CDR3 spans 13 amino acids. CDR1 is SQVTM, CDR2 ANQGSEA, per germline. Trimming left V 8 bases short and J 5 bases short, with 18 bases between. The CDR3 sequence: CSLKGLPGETQYF. The CDR3 DNA is TGCAGCTTAAAAGGGCTCCCAGGGGAGACCCAGTACTTC.

This clonotype was seen repeatedly, ten times or more. The rearrangement uses TRBV20-1 and TRBJ2-1; 10 bases agree with TRBD2. There are 16 residues in the CDR3. Trimming cost V 3 bases and J 4 bases; bases outside gene matches: 9. Per the germline V gene, CDR1 is DFQATT and CDR2 is SNEGSKA (reference sequence). This CDR3 is CSARGGAGGTYNEQFF. DNA of the CDR3: TGCAGTGCTAGGGGAGGAGCGGGGGGGACGTACAATGAGCAGTTCTTC.

A few counts support this clonotype. The chain has TRBV9 and TRBJ1-2; 8 nucleotides match TRBD1. This CDR3 comprises 15 residues. Germline-derived CDR1 and CDR2 are SGDLS and YYNGEE. Trimming took 3 bases from V and 4 from J; bases not matched to a gene: 8. The CDR3 region is CASSEVPGGFYGYTF. CDR3 coding DNA: TGTGCCAGCAGCGAAGTCCCAGGGGGCTTCTATGGCTACACCTTC.

CDR3 DNA sequence: TGCAGTGCTACAAGGAGGGCCGGTGAGCAGTTCTTC. Translation gives CSATRRAGEQFF. J is TRBJ2-1 and V is TRBV20-1, with a weak D call TRBD2 (6 bases). V was clipped by 4 bases and J by 9 bases, with 13 bases between them. The CDR3 totals 12 residues. In germline, CDR1 is DFQATT, CDR2 SNEGSKA (reference sequence).

The rearrangement joins TRBV14 to TRBJ2-2; unclear D gene. The germline CDR1 and CDR2 sequences are SGHDN and FVKESK. This CDR3 is built from 14 residues. V gave up 4 bases and J gave up 4 bases, with 10 bases separating them. As DNA, the CDR3 is TGTGCCAGCAGCCGCGAGGTCCTCACCGGGGAGCTGTTTTTT. Amino acid sequence: CASSREVLTGELFF.

Many counts were recorded for this clonotype. The rearrangement uses TRBV7-9 and TRBJ2-2; TRBD1 agrees at 10 bases. The CDR3 is 16 amino acids. The J segment lost 5 bases and the V segment lost 8 bases, leaving 11 bases of the junction unmatched. Looked up from germline, CDR1 is SEHNR and CDR2 is FQNEAQ (reference sequence). The CDR3 DNA reads as TGTGCCAGCGCCCGCCCCGGGACAGGGGAAACCGGGGAGCTGTTTTTT. Its protein product is CASARPGTGETGELFF.